The rows below give T cell receptor beta chains drawn from one sample of a study of blood T cell repertoires in COVID-19. Clones were sequenced by immunoSEQ multiplex PCR, and TCRdb holds only the in-frame ones, with some missing. The sample consists of approximately 380,000 clones, 80% to 95% of them appearing once. The sequencing input was PBMCs or T cells enriched from blood (not recorded which). Every receptor here comes from a woman in her thirties or forties who had been exposed to COVID-19. CDR3s include the opening cysteine and the closing phenylalanine or tryptophan. The D gene is left open where the match is weak. Clone sizes are given selectively: once, few, many, or a class where the clone is expanded.

TRBJ2-5,NA,NA,TRBV6-2/TRBV6-3,CASSSTEETQYF,TGTGCCAGCAGTTCAACTGAAGAGACCCAGTACTTC
TRBJ2-7,TRBD2,once,TRBV6-2/TRBV6-3,CASSPLAVRTSGDSSYEQYF,TGTGCCAGCAGTCCCCTTGCAGTCCGGACTAGCGGGGATTCCTCCTACGAGCAGTACTTC
TRBJ1-2,NA,NA,TRBV6-1,CASSEITGANYGYTF,TGTGCCAGCAGTGAAATTACAGGAGCTAACTATGGCTACACCTTC
TRBJ1-2,NA,NA,TRBV13,CASSANRDTYGYTF,TGTGCCAGCAGCGCCAACCGGGACACCTATGGCTACACCTTC
TRBJ2-1,TRBD1,NA,TRBV30,CAWKRMDRRNEQFF,TGTGCCTGGAAAAGGATGGACAGGAGGAATGAGCAGTTCTTC
TRBJ1-2,NA,NA,TRBV3-1/TRBV3-2,CASSHSGRGWYGYTF,TGTGCCAGCAGCCACAGTGGAAGGGGATGGTATGGCTACACCTTC
TRBJ1-2,NA,NA,TRBV27,CASSLSAGWGYTF,TGTGCCAGCAGTTTATCTGCAGGGTGGGGCTACACCTTC
TRBJ1-1,NA,NA,TRBV25-1,CASSEYDREAFF,TGTGCCAGCAGTGAATATGACAGGGAAGCTTTCTTT
TRBJ1-2,TRBD1,once,TRBV6-5,CASSYGGQGSGYTF,TGTGCCAGCAGTTACGGGGGACAGGGTAGCGGCTACACCTTC
TRBJ2-3,TRBD2,NA,TRBV18,CASSPVQLAGGTDTQYF,TGTGCCAGCTCACCGGTGCAACTAGCGGGGGGCACAGATACGCAGTATTTT
TRBJ1-6,NA,NA,TRBV5-4,CASSRHGQLDSPLHF,TGTGCCAGCAGCCGCCACGGACAGTTAGATTCACCCCTCCACTTT
TRBJ2-5,TRBD2,NA,TRBV30,CAWSLAGVGTQYF,TGTGCCTGGAGTCTAGCGGGAGTTGGGACCCAGTACTTC
TRBJ1-2,TRBD1,NA,TRBV7-2,CASRWGTGLYGYTF,TGTGCCAGCAGATGGGGGACAGGGTTATATGGCTACACCTTC
TRBJ1-2,TRBD1,NA,TRBV29-1,CSVAGTGRSGYGYTF,TGCAGCGTAGCCGGGACAGGGCGATCGGGCTATGGCTACACCTTC
TRBJ1-1,NA,NA,TRBV19,CASSNKDKGYTEAFF,TGTGCCAGTAGTAATAAGGACAAAGGCTACACTGAAGCTTTCTTT
TRBJ2-1,NA,NA,TRBV7-3,CASSLVSGEYNEQFF,TGTGCCAGCAGCTTAGTGTCGGGGGAATACAATGAGCAGTTCTTC
TRBJ1-2,TRBD1,NA,TRBV5-5,CASSSEKTGSNYGYTF,TGTGCCAGCAGCTCTGAGAAGACAGGGAGTAACTATGGCTACACCTTC
TRBJ1-2,NA,NA,TRBV18,CASSLLTTTGGNYGYTF,TGTGCCAGCTCACTTCTCACCACCACCGGCGGAAACTATGGCTACACCTTC
TRBJ1-1,TRBD1,NA,TRBV19,CASRTGDLNTEAFF,TGTGCCAGTAGGACAGGGGACCTGAACACTGAAGCTTTCTTT
TRBJ1-1,NA,NA,TRBV7-9,CASSLLSSRDTEAFF,TGTGCCAGCAGCTTACTGAGTTCCAGGGACACTGAAGCTTTCTTT
TRBJ1-5,TRBD1,NA,TRBV19,CASSIIGPDRGVEQPQHF,TGTGCCAGTAGTATAATTGGCCCCGACAGGGGAGTGGAACAGCCCCAGCATTTT
TRBJ2-1,NA,NA,TRBV7-3,CASSFGGRSYNEQFF,TGTGCCAGCAGCTTTGGGGGCCGGTCCTACAATGAGCAGTTCTTC
TRBJ2-7,NA,NA,TRBV24-1,CATRRQTSYEQYF,TGTGCCACCCGACGACAGACCTCCTACGAGCAGTACTTC
TRBJ1-2,TRBD1,NA,TRBV6-2/TRBV6-3,CASSRSGGQSYGYTF,TGTGCCAGCAGCCGTTCTGGGGGACAGAGCTATGGCTACACCTTC
TRBJ1-2,NA,once,TRBV2,CASSDQGNYGYTF,TGTGCCAGCAGTGATCAGGGTAACTATGGCTACACCTTC
TRBJ1-2,NA,NA,TRBV5-8,CASNLGPGVTYGYTF,TGTGCCAGCAACCTTGGCCCCGGGGTTACCTATGGCTACACCTTC
TRBJ2-7,TRBD2,NA,TRBV9,CASSPPGHSSGRTEQYF,TGTGCCAGCAGCCCTCCAGGCCATTCTAGCGGGAGGACAGAGCAGTACTTC
TRBJ2-5,TRBD1,NA,TRBV7-3,CASSLSGTGLSETQYF,TGTGCCAGCAGCTTGTCCGGGACAGGGTTATCGGAGACCCAGTACTTC
TRBJ1-1,NA,NA,TRBV28,CASMGQTEAFF,TGTGCCAGCATGGGCCAAACTGAAGCTTTCTTT
TRBJ1-1,NA,NA,TRBV4-1,CASSQESVGGNTEAFF,TGCGCCAGCAGCCAAGAAAGTGTCGGCGGGAACACTGAAGCTTTCTTT
TRBJ1-2,NA,NA,TRBV5-6,CASSAGPRLSDGYTF,TGTGCCAGCAGCGCCGGGCCCCGACTAAGCGATGGCTACACCTTC
TRBJ1-1,TRBD1,NA,TRBV20-1,CSASRGRNTEAFF,TGCAGTGCTAGTAGGGGGCGGAACACTGAAGCTTTCTTT
TRBJ2-1,TRBD2,NA,TRBV24-1,CATSPLGGEAKANEQFF,TGTGCCACCAGCCCCCTGGGGGGGGAGGCGAAGGCGAATGAGCAGTTCTTC
TRBJ2-1,TRBD2,NA,TRBV10-2,CASSDRLAGAKYEQFF,TGCGCCAGCAGTGATAGACTAGCGGGTGCGAAGTATGAGCAGTTCTTC
TRBJ1-5,NA,NA,TRBV9,CASSVAEGQPQHF,TGTGCCAGCAGCGTAGCTGAGGGCCAGCCCCAGCATTTT
TRBJ1-1,NA,once,TRBV27,CASSGKGLIMNTEAFF,TGTGCCAGTAGTGGGAAGGGGCTAATAATGAACACTGAAGCTTTCTTT
TRBJ2-7,NA,NA,TRBV7-9,CASSSVAYEQYF,TGTGCCAGCAGCTCGGTCGCCTACGAGCAGTACTTC